The 29 T cell receptor beta chains in this list originate from one sample, sequenced in a study of CD8+ T cells in alopecia areata. Isolated RNA was reverse transcribed into cDNA used as the sequencing template. TCRdb's table, derived via immunoSEQ multiplex PCR, lists solely in-frame clones and lacks some. In the table there are around 2,000 clones, 65% to 85% of which are singletons. The treatment is: oral pan-JAK inhibitor, 5-10 mg twice daily. Peripheral blood and lesional scalp punch biopsies came from alopecia areata patients. The specimen was skin, collected at approximately week 42, from a patient treated with tofacitinib. Receptors originate from a human donor with alopecia areata.

In its sample, this clone was seen a few times. V is TRBV29-1 and J is TRBJ1-2; D unclear. The CDR3 has 11 residues. Trimming pared 6 bases from V and 8 bases from J, leaving 13 bases between. The germline V gene encodes CDR1 SQVTM and CDR2 ANQGSEA. CDR3 region: CSVPNVSGYTF. The CDR3 region has the DNA TGCAGCGTCCCCAATGTAAGCGGCTACACCTTC.

The J gene is TRBJ2-1, the V gene TRBV7-3; the D gene is possibly TRBD2 (6 bases). The germline V gene encodes CDR1 SGHTA and CDR2 FQGTGA. Trimming left V 1 base short and J 6 bases short, with 19 bases between. This CDR3 region has 17 residues. The CDR3 nucleotides are TGTGCCAGCAGCTTAAACGAGGTGGGACTTAAGCCCAATGAGCAGTTCTTC. Translated: CASSLNEVGLKPNEQFF.

This chain connects TRBV5-6 to TRBJ1-4; perhaps TRBD1 as D (5 bases). The CDR3 spans 15 residues. Per the germline V gene, CDR1 is SGHDT and CDR2 is YYEEEE. V was shortened by 5 bases and J by 8 bases, with 19 bases between the two germline ends. CDR3 in amino acids: CASSTPGLVGEKLFF. The CDR3 DNA sequence: TGTGCCAGCAGTACACCAGGGTTGGTTGGAGAAAAACTGTTTTTT.

This chain links TRBV5-1 with TRBJ1-2; a weak D match, TRBD1 (6 bases). V lost 4 bases and J 4 bases, leaving 14 bases between the germline ends. The CDR3 covers 14 residues. Looked up from germline, CDR1 is SGHRS and CDR2 is YFSETQ. The CDR3 DNA reads TGCGCCAGCAGCGGCTTACAGGGAGGCTATGGCTACACCTTC. As protein: CASSGLQGGYGYTF.

The rearrangement uses TRBV27 and TRBJ1-1; D is ambiguous. Per the germline V gene, CDR1 is MNHEY and CDR2 is SMNVEV (reference sequence). The CDR3 length is 15 residues. V shed 5 bases and J shed 1 base, with 14 bases lying between them. The CDR3 region has the DNA TGTGCCAGCAGTCCCACTTTTTTCCGGAACACTGAAGCTTTCTTT. Its translation is CASSPTFFRNTEAFF.

V usage is TRBV19 and J usage is TRBJ1-5, with TRBD1 as a possible D gene (5 bases). Germline CDR1 is LNHDA and CDR2 is SQIVND (reference sequence). The CDR3 consists of 14 residues. V was clipped by 2 bases and J by 5 bases, with 10 bases between them. CDR3 in DNA: TGTGCCAGTAGTATATTAGGGGATGATCAGCCCCAGCATTTT. Translating it yields CASSILGDDQPQHF.

The chain has TRBV5-3 and TRBJ2-1; TRBD1 agrees at 10 bases. TRBV5-3 is given ORF status, its function remaining uncertain. The CDR3 is made up of 19 amino acids. The ends lost 3 bases at V and 5 bases at J; junction bases unmatched: 17. DNA for the CDR3: TGTGCCAGAAGCTCACGGTGGGACAGGGGACAAAGCGGGCACAATGAGCAGTTCTTC. Its translation: CARSSRWDRGQSGHNEQFF.

The chain carries TRBV5-6 and TRBJ2-1; D gene ambiguous. CDR3 size: 11 residues. V lost 0 bases and J 7 bases, leaving 2 bases between the germline ends. From germline, CDR1 is SGHDT and CDR2 YYEEEE. This CDR3 reads CASSLGNEQFF. The CDR3 DNA reads TGTGCCAGCAGCTTGGGGAATGAGCAGTTCTTC.

The chain uses TRBV28 and TRBJ2-7, with TRBD1 as a possible D gene (5 bases). Trimming stripped 6 bases from V and 6 bases from J, with 21 bases between. Germline V lookup: CDR1 MDHEN, CDR2 SYDVKM. The CDR3 spans 15 residues. The CDR3 loop reads CASRVRLGDHSEQYF. In DNA, the CDR3 is TGTGCCAGCAGAGTCAGATTAGGGGATCATTCCGAGCAGTACTTC.

The chain joins TRBV2 to TRBJ2-3, with D perhaps matching TRBD1 (6 bases). This CDR3 has 15 amino acids. The V gene's germline CDR1 is SNHLY and CDR2 FYNNEI. V was shortened by 5 bases and J by 1 base, with 13 bases between the two germline ends. The CDR3 nucleotides are TGTGCCAGCAGTATCGAGGGGGAAGGCACAGATACGCAGTATTTT. Amino acid sequence: CASSIEGEGTDTQYF.

This rearrangement joins TRBV28 to TRBJ2-2; D is unclear. This CDR3 contains 13 residues. V gave up 2 bases and J gave up 2 bases, with 3 bases separating them. From germline, CDR1 is MDHEN and CDR2 SYDVKM. The CDR3 coding sequence is TGTGCCAGCAGTTTAGGCAACACCGGGGAGCTGTTTTTT. Residues: CASSLGNTGELFF. The entire variable domain, with the rest obtained from reference TRBV28 and TRBJ2-2, is as follows: DVKVTQSSRYLVKRTGEKVFLECVQDMDHENMFWYRQDPGLGLRLIYFSYDVKMKEKGDIPEGYSVSREKKERFSLILESASTNQTSMYLCASSLGNTGELFFGEGSRLTVL.

This chain uses TRBV7-8 with TRBJ2-7; 10 bases match TRBD1. The V segment lost 3 bases and the J segment 1 base; nucleotides outside the gene matches: 6. Germline V CDR1 and CDR2: SGHVS, FQNEAQ. The CDR3 runs 16 residues. The CDR3 loop is CASSFRRTGGSYEQYF. The CDR3 DNA is TGTGCCAGCAGCTTCAGACGGACAGGGGGATCCTACGAGCAGTACTTC.

V usage is TRBV12-5 and J usage is TRBJ1-5, with D perhaps matching TRBD1 (6 bases). The CDR3 length is 13 residues. Germline V gives CDR1 LGHNT, CDR2 FRNRAP. The ends were cut back, 1 base at V and 5 bases at J, with 6 bases in the middle. The CDR3 nucleotides are TGTGCTAGTGGTTTGGGACAGGATCAGCCCCAGCATTTT. It encodes CASGLGQDQPQHF.

The rearrangement uses TRBV4-3 and TRBJ1-2; weak D call: TRBD1 (5 bases). V gave up 3 bases and J gave up 4 bases, with 12 bases separating them. The CDR3 runs 14 residues. The germline V gene encodes CDR1 LGHNA and CDR2 YSLEER. CDR3 bases: TGCGCCAGCAGCCAGGAGACAGATTCCTATGGCTACACCTTC. Its protein product is CASSQETDSYGYTF.

In this sample, this clone turned up a few times. The rearrangement links TRBV29-1 to TRBJ1-2; unclear D gene. The CDR3 has 15 amino acids. The V end lost 5 bases, the J end lost 0 bases, and 16 bases lay between the germline ends. From germline, CDR1 is SQVTM and CDR2 ANQGSEA. The CDR3 nucleotides read TGCAGCGTTAAAACTACAGAGCACTCTAACTATGGCTACACCTTC. It yields the protein CSVKTTEHSNYGYTF.

The chain has TRBV12-2 and TRBJ1-5; TRBD1 is taken as the D call from the table, unchecked against the DNA. TRBV12-2 is assigned pseudogene status. The CDR3 length is 16 residues. The CDR3 DNA sequence: TGTGCAAGTCGCGGCAGACAGGGGGCGCAAACTCAGCCCCAGCATTTT. Its translation: CASRGRQGAQTQPQHF.

The count of this clone is one. J is TRBJ2-7 and V is TRBV28, with D perhaps matching TRBD2 (7 bases). The ends were cut back, 6 bases at V and 6 bases at J, with 15 bases in the middle. The CDR3 length is 13 residues. Germline V CDR1 and CDR2: MDHEN, SYDVKM. The chain's CDR3 is CASSGGRGIEQYF. The DNA for the CDR3 is TGTGCCAGCAGCGGGGGGCGGGGCATCGAGCAGTACTTC.

This clone came up a few times. The chain has TRBV27 and TRBJ2-1, with TRBD2 matching over 7 bases. The germline V gene encodes CDR1 MNHEY and CDR2 SMNVEV (reference sequence). The CDR3 contains 12 residues. J gave up 8 bases and V 6 bases, and 4 bases lay outside the gene matches. The CDR3, as DNA: TGTGCCAGCAGCTCGGGACTATATGAGCAGTTCTTC. Protein product: CASSSGLYEQFF.

The chain has TRBV19 and TRBJ2-1, with TRBD1 identical over 9 bases. The CDR3 runs to 16 residues. Losses at the gene ends were 0 bases for V and 7 bases for J; bases not matched to a gene: 7. Germline V gene data show CDR1 as LNHDA and CDR2 as SQIVND (reference sequence). The CDR3, as DNA: TGTGCCAGTAGTATAGATCCGGGACAGGGTAAAAATGAGCAGTTCTTC. Protein: CASSIDPGQGKNEQFF.

J is TRBJ1-1 and V is TRBV18; D unresolved. V lost 0 bases and J lost 1, with 12 bases in between. Germline CDR1 and CDR2: KGHSH and LQKENI. This CDR3 has 16 amino acids. The CDR3 DNA follows: TGTGCCAGCTCACCACCGGTCGCCCTCAGGAACACTGAAGCTTTCTTT. Translated, it gives CASSPPVALRNTEAFF.

The chain uses TRBV29-1 and TRBJ2-7; the D gene is possibly TRBD2 (5 bases). The CDR3 runs 15 residues. CDR1 and CDR2 (germline): SQVTM, ANQGSEA. This CDR3 reads CRARCRGPPSYEQYF. The CDR3 DNA reads as TGCAGAGCTAGATGCCGGGGTCCTCCCTCCTACGAGCAGTACTTC.

The chain joins TRBV14 to TRBJ2-3, with 8 bases aligning to TRBD2. From germline, CDR1 is SGHDN and CDR2 FVKESK. J was trimmed by 0 bases and V by 1 base; bases with no gene match: 9. This CDR3 contains 18 residues. CDR3 protein: CASSQGFAGGRSTDTQYF. CDR3 DNA sequence: TGTGCCAGCAGCCAAGGTTTTGCGGGGGGAAGAAGCACAGATACGCAGTATTTT.

This clone turned up a few times. The genes are TRBV10-3 and TRBJ1-1, with 10 nucleotides matching TRBD1. V trimming: 3 bases; J trimming: 6 bases; junction bases outside the gene matches: 7. In germline, CDR1 is ENHRY, CDR2 SYGVKD. There are 15 residues in the CDR3. The CDR3 loop reads CAISDPGTGDPEAFF. The DNA of the CDR3 is TGTGCCATCAGTGATCCCGGGACAGGGGATCCTGAAGCTTTCTTT.

Turning to this clone: Other DNA sequences in the sample encode the same CDR3. This chain links TRBV6-1 with TRBJ1-1; the D is unclear. This CDR3 region has 13 residues. Germline CDR1 reads MNHNS; CDR2 reads SASEGT. The V and J ends lost 3 bases and 0 bases respectively, with 5 bases between them. The CDR3 DNA reads as TGTGCCAGCAGTGAGATTCTGAACACTGAAGCTTTCTTT. It codes for CASSEILNTEAFF.

The chain links TRBV15 to TRBJ2-3, with TRBD2 identical over 7 bases. Germline CDR1 LNHNV, CDR2 YYDKDF (reference sequence). This CDR3 comprises 17 residues. Trimming at V came to 0 bases and at J to 5 bases, leaving 11 bases not matched to a gene. Here the CDR3 reads CATSREVGRGKQDTQYF. The CDR3 nucleotides are TGTGCCACCAGCAGAGAAGTTGGGAGGGGTAAACAAGATACGCAGTATTTT.

In its sample, this clone was seen once. The chain couples TRBV5-5 to TRBJ2-1, with 7 bases aligning to TRBD1. The CDR3 has 16 amino acids. The V segment lost 4 bases and the J segment 6 bases; nucleotides outside the gene matches: 13. The germline V gene encodes CDR1 SGHKS and CDR2 YYEKEE (reference sequence). Here the CDR3 reads CASSVSQGILGNEQFF. The DNA of the CDR3 is TGTGCCAGCAGCGTTTCACAGGGGATTTTAGGCAATGAGCAGTTCTTC. The full variable domain, its missing parts supplied by reference TRBV5-5 and TRBJ2-1, is DAGVTQSPTHLIKTRGQQVTLRCSPISGHKSVSWYQQVLGQGPQFIFQYYEKEERGRGNFPDRFSARQFPNYSSELNVNALLLGDSALYLCASSVSQGILGNEQFFGPGTRLTVL.

The gene calls are TRBV13 and TRBJ2-1; TRBD1 aligns across 8 bases. This CDR3 region has 16 residues. Germline values: CDR1 PRHDT, CDR2 FYEKMQ (reference sequence). V was pared by 7 bases and J by 3 bases, with 11 bases of the junction left unmatched. In DNA form, the CDR3 reads TGTGCCAGCACCATCACCCCAGGGGGCTACTACAATGAGCAGTTCTTC. Translation gives CASTITPGGYYNEQFF.

The V and J genes are TRBV6-5 and TRBJ2-7; 8 bases are a match to TRBD1. The CDR3 contains 15 residues. Germline CDR1 and CDR2: MNHEY and SVGAGI. Trimming took 5 bases from V and 0 from J; bases not matched to a gene: 6. This CDR3 is CASSNTGGLSYEQYF. The DNA for the CDR3 is TGTGCCAGCAGTAATACAGGGGGTCTCTCCTACGAGCAGTACTTC.

This clone was detected once. V usage is TRBV5-6 and J usage is TRBJ1-1; 9 bases line up with TRBD1. Trimming at V came to 3 bases and at J to 7 bases, leaving 19 bases not matched to a gene. CDR3 length: 18 residues. Germline V gene data show CDR1 as SGHDT and CDR2 as YYEEEE. The DNA of the CDR3 is TGTGCCAGCAGCTCGGGGGGACAGGGCAATTTAAGGAAGGGTGAAGCTTTCTTT. Protein: CASSSGGQGNLRKGEAFF.